What follows are 15 T cell receptor beta chains derived from one specimen sequenced in a study of Tregs in tolerant kidney transplant recipients. Measured with immunoSEQ multiplex PCR; TCRdb has only the in-frame clones, and not every one. The table records about 77,000 clones, roughly 98% of them present only once. The input for sequencing was CD4+ T cells from blood, taken before the transplant. Receptors were obtained from a human donor who received a combined kidney and bone marrow transplant.

The chain is built from TRBV7-9 and TRBJ1-1; 10 bases match TRBD1. This CDR3 contains 14 residues. V dropped 4 bases and J dropped 4; count of bases not matched to a gene: 3. Per the germline V gene, CDR1 is SEHNR and CDR2 is FQNEAQ (reference sequence). CDR3 nucleotide sequence: TGTGCCAGCAGCTACCGGGACAGGGGCACTGAAGCTTTCTTT. This gives the protein CASSYRDRGTEAFF.

The rearrangement links TRBV4-2 to TRBJ2-1; a possible D gene is TRBD2 (6 bases). V was shortened by 0 bases and J by 2 bases, with 17 bases between the two germline ends. The CDR3 has 18 residues. Germline-derived CDR1 and CDR2 are LGHNA and YNFKEQ. CDR3 sequence reads: CASSQEFSGAGTYNEQFF. CDR3 coding DNA: TGTGCCAGCAGCCAAGAGTTTAGCGGTGCGGGAACCTACAATGAGCAGTTCTTC.

The V gene is TRBV25-1, the J gene TRBJ1-1; weak D call: TRBD1 (6 bases). Germline CDR1 and CDR2: MGHDK and SYGVNS. V shed 0 bases and J shed 5 bases, with 16 bases lying between them. This CDR3 region has 16 residues. The CDR3 sequence is CASSEYLGAQGTEAFF. The CDR3 nucleotides are TGTGCCAGCAGTGAATATTTGGGGGCGCAGGGGACTGAAGCTTTCTTT.

The CDR3 bases are TGTGCCAGCAGTTCGTGGGACAGGGGTAATTCACCCCTCCACTTT. Translating it yields CASSSWDRGNSPLHF. The chain couples TRBV28 to TRBJ1-6; 10 bases match TRBD1. Trimming took 4 bases from V and 6 from J; bases not matched to a gene: 3. Germline V gene data show CDR1 as MDHEN and CDR2 as SYDVKM. The CDR3 consists of 15 residues.

V is TRBV19 and J is TRBJ2-4; 12 nucleotides agree with TRBD2. The trim removed 5 bases at V and 0 bases at J, leaving 11 bases unmatched. This CDR3 comprises 19 residues. CDR1 is LNHDA, CDR2 SQIVND, per germline (reference sequence). CDR3 residues: CASSPRLAGANLAKNIQYF. The CDR3 DNA follows: TGTGCCAGTAGTCCGAGACTAGCGGGGGCCAACTTAGCCAAAAACATTCAGTACTTC.

This clone was detected a few times. V gene TRBV4-2 combines with J gene TRBJ2-5; TRBD2 matches 9 bases. The junction had 2 bases not matched to a gene; V was cut back by 1 base and J by 2 bases. From germline, CDR1 is LGHNA and CDR2 YNFKEQ. This CDR3 comprises 15 residues. CDR3 region: CASSQGTSVQETQYF. The CDR3 DNA reads TGTGCCAGCAGCCAAGGGACTAGCGTTCAAGAGACCCAGTACTTC.

V and J are TRBV5-8 and TRBJ2-5, with a possible D match to TRBD1 (5 bases). CDR1 is SGHTS and CDR2 is YDEGEE in the germline V gene. This CDR3 comprises 13 residues. V was cut by 0 bases and J by 3 bases, with 6 bases left in between. The CDR3 is CASSLGQKETQYF. DNA for the CDR3: TGTGCCAGCAGCTTGGGACAGAAAGAGACCCAGTACTTC. Drawing the rest from reference TRBV5-8 and TRBJ2-5, the complete variable domain is EAGVTQSPTHLIKTRGQQATLRCSPISGHTSVYWYQQALGLGLQFLLWYDEGEERNRGNFPPRFSGRQFPNYSSELNVNALELEDSALYLCASSLGQKETQYFGPGTRLLVL.

This chain connects TRBV2 to TRBJ2-5, with TRBD2 matching over 13 bases. The CDR3 consists of 17 residues. V trimming: 7 bases; J trimming: 5 bases; junction bases outside the gene matches: 13. Germline values: CDR1 SNHLY, CDR2 FYNNEI. The CDR3: CASNPGLAGPSRETQYF. The CDR3 coding sequence is TGTGCCAGCAACCCGGGACTAGCGGGGCCATCTCGGGAGACCCAGTACTTC.

The CDR3 bases are TGTGCCAGTATGGGAGGCCCCTGGGGCACTGAAGCTTTCTTT. Its translation: CASMGGPWGTEAFF. The chain employs TRBV19 and TRBJ1-1; no clear D gene. Trimming shortened V by 7 bases and J by 4 bases, and 16 bases separated the two germline ends. Looked up from germline, CDR1 is LNHDA and CDR2 is SQIVND (reference sequence). The CDR3 is 14 amino acids.

The chain joins TRBV5-6 to TRBJ2-5; tentative D call: TRBD1 (6 bases). Germline V gene lookup returns CDR1 SGHDT and CDR2 YYEEEE. There are 18 residues in the CDR3. The germline V and J ends were trimmed by 2 bases and 1 base, with 21 bases remaining between them. Here the CDR3 DNA reads TGTGCCAGCAGCTTAGAGTTTGGCAGGGGTGGCCCCCAAGAGACCCAGTACTTC. The encoded protein is CASSLEFGRGGPQETQYF.

The rearrangement uses TRBV9 and TRBJ2-1; TRBD1 aligns across 8 bases. CDR1 SGDLS and CDR2 YYNGEE come from the germline V gene. V was pared by 4 bases and J by 8 bases, with 11 bases of the junction left unmatched. The CDR3 is 15 residues long. CDR3 amino acids: CASSSGTWTGYEQFF. The CDR3, as DNA: TGTGCCAGCAGCTCAGGAACATGGACAGGGTATGAGCAGTTCTTC.

The V call is TRBV25-1, the J call TRBJ2-2; D might be TRBD1 (6 bases). Germline CDR1 reads MGHDK; CDR2 reads SYGVNS. Trimming took off 4 bases at V and 0 bases at J, with 12 bases between the two ends. There are 16 residues in the CDR3. The CDR3 bases are TGTGCCAGCAGTGGAAACAGGGCTCCGAACACCGGGGAGCTGTTTTTT. Amino acid sequence: CASSGNRAPNTGELFF.

The gene calls are TRBV2 and TRBJ1-6, with D perhaps TRBD1 (5 bases). V shed 3 bases and J shed 10 bases, with 16 bases lying between them. CDR3 length: 15 amino acids. Per the germline V gene, CDR1 is SNHLY and CDR2 is FYNNEI. The CDR3 nucleotides are TGTGCCAGCAGTGAGGTGGGGCGAAGGCGGTCACCCCTCCACTTT. Translating gives CASSEVGRRRSPLHF.

This chain connects TRBV7-9 to TRBJ1-1, with D tentatively TRBD1 (6 bases). From germline, CDR1 is SEHNR and CDR2 FQNEAQ (reference sequence). The CDR3 has 13 amino acids. The V end was cut by 1 base, the J end by 6 bases, with 9 bases between. CDR3 sequence reads: CASSLGTGSEAFF. The CDR3 coding sequence is TGTGCCAGCAGCTTAGGTACAGGGTCTGAAGCTTTCTTT.

The CDR3 region has the DNA TGTGCCAGCAGTGAAATCCCAGTCTCCTACAATGAGCAGTTCTTC. Protein sequence: CASSEIPVSYNEQFF. This sequence joins TRBV6-1 and TRBJ2-1; no firm D call. Trimming pared 2 bases from V and 0 bases from J, leaving 8 bases between. Germline-derived CDR1 and CDR2 are MNHNS and SASEGT. CDR3 length: 15 amino acids.